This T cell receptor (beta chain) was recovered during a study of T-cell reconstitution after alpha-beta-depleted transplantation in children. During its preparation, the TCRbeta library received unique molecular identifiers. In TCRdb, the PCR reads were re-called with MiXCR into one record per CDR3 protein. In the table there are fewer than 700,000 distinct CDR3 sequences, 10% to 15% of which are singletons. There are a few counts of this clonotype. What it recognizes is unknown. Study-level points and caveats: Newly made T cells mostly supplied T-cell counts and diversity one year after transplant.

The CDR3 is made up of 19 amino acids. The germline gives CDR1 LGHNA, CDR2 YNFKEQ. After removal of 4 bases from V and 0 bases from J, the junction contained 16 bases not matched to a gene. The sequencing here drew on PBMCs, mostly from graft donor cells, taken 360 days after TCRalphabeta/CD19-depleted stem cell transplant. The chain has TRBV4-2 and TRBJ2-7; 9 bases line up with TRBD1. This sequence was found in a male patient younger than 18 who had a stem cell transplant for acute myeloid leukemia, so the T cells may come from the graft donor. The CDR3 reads CASSLRDRVTLGVSYEQYF. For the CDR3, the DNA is TGTGCCAGCAGCCTCCGGGACAGGGTTACTTTGGGCGTCTCCTACGAGCAGTACTTC.